This T cell receptor beta chain was captured by sequencing in a study of T cells in Graves' hyperthyroidism and ophthalmopathy. The CDR3 runs to 14 residues. The ends were cut back, 6 bases at V and 2 bases at J, with 12 bases in the middle. Per germline, CDR1 LGHNT and CDR2 FRNRAP. Initially, at the first diagnosis of hyperthyroidism and before any ophthalmopathy symptoms, blood was sampled. Amplified TCR beta CDR3 regions came from RNA transcripts. In the first-round RT-PCR of the TCR CDR3, the HTBI primer set was used. TCRdb ran MiXCR on the multiplex PCR reads and lists one entry per CDR3 protein. The sample shows 370,000 or so distinct CDR3 sequences, about 13% of them seen only once. At least ten counts were recorded for this clonotype.

This chain uses TRBV12-5 with TRBJ2-3; D gene unclear. The sequenced sample consisted of blood. The receptor was isolated from a man aged 25 to 45 with Graves' hyperthyroidism that later progressed to Graves' ophthalmopathy. Here the CDR3 reads CASGSEIITDTQYF. The DNA for the CDR3 is TGTGCTAGTGGCTCAGAAATCATCACAGATACGCAGTATTTT.